Listed below are T cell receptor beta chains from one sample, sequenced in a study of shared clonotypes between healthy human individuals. Produced via immunoSEQ multiplex PCR; TCRdb's table is partial and in-frame only. The data contain about 500,000 clones, approximately 80% of them singletons. The sequenced material came from PBMCs. Source of these receptors: a woman in her thirties or forties in good health. Some clones in this sample may be carry-over from other donors' samples. Each CDR3 is given with its conserved first and last residue.

j_call,v_call,cdr3_aa
TRBJ2-1,TRBV18,CASSLTSVNEQFF
TRBJ2-1,TRBV6-5,CASSYDASGTYNEQFF
TRBJ2-1,TRBV9,CASSVGVSTGEQFF
TRBJ2-1,TRBV7-9,CASSLDNNEQFF
TRBJ2-1,TRBV6-1,CASSEVPPYNEQFF
TRBJ1-4,TRBV15,CATRDRPNEKLFF
TRBJ2-1,TRBV5-1,CASSHGLAANEQFF
TRBJ2-7,TRBV30,CAWSGNYEQYF
TRBJ2-3,TRBV11-2,CASSPSTDTQYF
TRBJ1-2,TRBV27,CASSPNRDPNYGYTF
TRBJ2-1,TRBV25-1,CASSLTASQSVGEQFF
TRBJ2-1,TRBV2,CASSASPHNEQFF
TRBJ2-1,TRBV9,CASSAGLADFLPFF
TRBJ2-5,TRBV2,CASSASWGETQYF
TRBJ2-1,TRBV27,CASSLDGLRNSGRPHNEQFF
TRBJ1-4,TRBV4-1,CASSPKLGGLVANEKLFF
TRBJ2-7,TRBV28,CASSSAGTGSYEQYF
TRBJ2-3,TRBV7-9,CASSLGDPDTQYF
TRBJ2-1,TRBV5-4,CASSRDIYNEQFF
TRBJ1-1,TRBV28,CASSPGTTFEAFF
TRBJ2-3,TRBV7-6,CASSSRGLTDTQYF
TRBJ2-7,TRBV6-5,CASSSTRGKYEQYF
TRBJ2-2,TRBV7-8,CASSLGRQAGELFF
TRBJ2-6,TRBV15,CATIDPTSGANVLTF
TRBJ2-7,TRBV15,CATSRDIGTPYEQYF
TRBJ2-7,TRBV30,CAWNTGTGGDEQYF
TRBJ1-5,TRBV30,CAWRRTGNNQPQHF
NA,TRBV30,CAWSTGVPGGEQYF
TRBJ2-6,TRBV18,CASLSGAGANVLTF
TRBJ2-1,TRBV7-9,CASSLEGVGQFF
TRBJ2-7,TRBV27,CASSPTGAEQYF
TRBJ2-1,TRBV30,CAWSVLSGSYNEQFF
TRBJ1-3,TRBV9,CASSVGPDSGNTIYF
TRBJ1-5,TRBV19,CASSIGGAGGQPQHF
TRBJ2-7,TRBV7-8,CASSLAGSLYEQYF
TRBJ2-2,TRBV30,CAWSQGITGELFF
TRBJ2-7,TRBV6-5,CASSGNWVSEQYF
TRBJ2-5,TRBV7-2,CASSLAQGGVGETQYF
TRBJ2-7,TRBV19,CASSDRGRAYEQYF